These 8 T cell receptor beta chains were sequenced from one sample in a study of T cell responses to AZD1222 COVID-19 vaccine. Data came from immunoSEQ multiplex PCR; TCRdb stores just in-frame clones and leaves some out. The repertoire holds 100,000 to 150,000 clones, with roughly 87% as singletons. Sample: peripheral blood, taken on day 0 of MenACWY control vaccination. These receptors originate from an adult in good health.

In its sample, this clone was seen a few times. The gene calls are TRBV7-8 and TRBJ2-3; 7 bases match TRBD2. Looked up from germline, CDR1 is SGHVS and CDR2 is FQNEAQ. The CDR3 is 17 residues long. The trim removed 1 base at V and 1 base at J, leaving 8 bases unmatched. CDR3 coding DNA: TGTGCCAGCAGCTTAGTTTGGGAGGGCCGGGGCACAGATACGCAGTATTTT. Amino acid sequence: CASSLVWEGRGTDTQYF.

J is TRBJ1-2 and V is TRBV2; no clear D gene. Trimming removed 4 bases from V and 8 bases from J, with 17 bases in between. CDR3 size: 14 residues. Germline lookup yields CDR1 SNHLY and CDR2 FYNNEI. CDR3 region: CASSGTEREVGYTF. The CDR3 DNA reads as TGTGCCAGCAGTGGGACCGAGCGGGAGGTCGGCTACACCTTC.

J is TRBJ1-1 and V is TRBV3-1 (or the pseudogene TRBV3-2); D not certain. V shed 6 bases and J shed 5 bases, with 13 bases lying between them. Germline V lookup: CDR1 LGHDT, CDR2 YNNKEL (reference sequence). The CDR3 contains 13 residues. The CDR3 loop reads CASSRAFWTEAFF. CDR3 nucleotides: TGTGCCAGCAGTCGAGCCTTTTGGACTGAAGCTTTCTTT.

Only one count was recorded for this clone. The V and J genes are TRBV5-1 and TRBJ2-7; 9 bases are a match to TRBD1. Germline CDR1 is SGHRS and CDR2 is YFSETQ. J gave up 5 bases and V 2 bases, and 5 bases lay outside the gene matches. The CDR3 runs 14 residues. The CDR3 protein is CASSFWTGAHEQYV. The CDR3 DNA reads as TGCGCCAGCAGCTTCTGGACAGGGGCGCACGAGCAGTACGTC.

This chain connects TRBV10-3 to TRBJ2-7; 8 positions agree with TRBD1. Trimming removed 8 bases from V and 5 bases from J; junction bases left unmatched: 8. CDR3 length equals 13 residues. Germline CDR1 is ENHRY and CDR2 is SYGVKD. The CDR3 sequence: CAIGGQGVHEQYF. The CDR3 DNA reads TGTGCCATCGGTGGACAGGGTGTACACGAGCAGTACTTC.

In its sample, this clone was seen once. The chain combines TRBV5-4 with TRBJ2-1; D possibly corresponds to TRBD2 (5 bases). The CDR3 runs 14 residues. The germline gives CDR1 SGHNT, CDR2 YYREEE (reference sequence). V shed 2 bases and J shed 2 bases, with 8 bases lying between them. The CDR3 DNA reads TGTGCCAGCAGCTTCGGACTTACCTACAATGAGCAGTTCTTC. Protein product: CASSFGLTYNEQFF.

The chain joins TRBV6-6 to TRBJ1-3, with D possibly TRBD1 on 5 matching bases. The CDR3 covers 16 residues. Germline V CDR1 and CDR2: MNHNY, SVGAGI (reference sequence). The V and J ends lost 5 bases and 2 bases respectively, with 16 bases between them. CDR3 DNA sequence: TGTGCCAGCAGTCGATCAGGGCCACAAACTGGAAACACCATATATTTT. Translation: CASSRSGPQTGNTIYF.

The chain recombines TRBV11-2 with TRBJ2-7, with 8 bases that match TRBD2. Trimming took 5 bases from V and 4 from J; bases not matched to a gene: 7. The CDR3 extends over 14 amino acids. The germline gives CDR1 SGHAT, CDR2 FQNNGV. For the CDR3, the DNA is TGTGCCAGCAGCCCAGCGGGGGTCTCTTACGAGCAGTACGTC. Protein sequence: CASSPAGVSYEQYV.